Below, 15 T cell receptor beta chains from the same sample are listed, as sequenced in a study of beta chain features in type 1 diabetes. Sequenced material consisted of expressed TCRB transcripts (all of the isolated RNA was reverse transcribed). Clones were sequenced by immunoSEQ multiplex PCR, and TCRdb holds only the in-frame ones, with some missing. The repertoire holds 300,000 to 350,000 clones, with 7% to 10% as singletons. Study results and caveats: In every one of the four CD4+ subsets, TCRB CDR3s were moderately but significantly shorter in Type 1 diabetes patients.

No cognate antigen is known for these TCRs. What was sequenced was central memory CD4+ T cells from blood. The origin of the receptors is a man aged 25-45 years with type 1 diabetes.

This clone was picked up a small number of times. The chain has TRBV7-2 and TRBJ1-2, with D perhaps TRBD1 (6 bases). Germline V gives CDR1 SGHTA, CDR2 FQGNSA. The V end lost 0 bases, the J end lost 8 bases, and 16 bases lay between the germline ends. The CDR3 runs 15 residues. The DNA for the CDR3 is TGTGCCAGCAGCTTAGCCCTACAGGGAGCGGAAGGCTACACCTTC. Its translation is CASSLALQGAEGYTF. Supplemented by reference TRBV7-2 and TRBJ1-2, the full variable domain reads GAGVSQSPSNKVTEKGKDVELRCDPISGHTALYWYRQSLGQGLEFLIYFQGNSAPDKSGLPSDRFSAERTGGSVSTLTIQRTQQEDSAVYLCASSLALQGAEGYTFGSGTRLTVV.

This clone was observed many times. The gene calls are TRBV6-5 and TRBJ1-2; D perhaps matches TRBD1 (6 bases). Germline lookup yields CDR1 MNHEY and CDR2 SVGAGI. V was trimmed by 4 bases and J by 4 bases, leaving 7 bases between them. This CDR3 comprises 12 residues. This chain's CDR3 is CASSSDSYGYTF. The CDR3 DNA follows: TGTGCCAGCAGTTCGGACAGCTATGGCTACACCTTC.

V gene TRBV6-6 combines with J gene TRBJ1-3; tentative D call: TRBD1 (5 bases). This CDR3 region has 15 residues. V was trimmed by 4 bases and J by 2 bases, leaving 12 bases between them. The germline gives CDR1 MNHNY, CDR2 SVGAGI (reference sequence). The CDR3 DNA reads TGTGCCAGCAGTTCCAAGCAGGGCCCTGGAAACACCATATATTTT. Translated: CASSSKQGPGNTIYF.

This clone was counted only a few times. The chain joins TRBV4-3 to TRBJ2-7, with D possibly TRBD2 on 6 matching bases. CDR3 length equals 16 residues. Germline V gene lookup returns CDR1 LGHNA and CDR2 YSLEER. The V gene lost 0 bases and the J gene lost 2 bases, with 14 bases spanning the gap. This CDR3 is CASSQDFAGTPYEQYF. The CDR3 coding sequence is TGCGCCAGCAGCCAAGATTTCGCGGGGACCCCCTACGAGCAGTACTTC.

The chain links TRBV7-9 to TRBJ2-6; tentative D call: TRBD1 (5 bases). Germline CDR1 SEHNR, CDR2 FQNEAQ (reference sequence). Trimming took off 6 bases at V and 0 bases at J, with 9 bases between the two ends. The CDR3 has 15 amino acids. The CDR3 DNA is TGTGCCAGCAGGACAGATAGCTCTGGGGCCAACGTCCTGACTTTC. Residues: CASRTDSSGANVLTF.

This clone appeared many times. The gene calls are TRBV7-2 and TRBJ2-1; possible D gene TRBD2, 5 bases. V was cut by 1 base and J by 3 bases, with 10 bases left in between. Germline V lookup: CDR1 SGHTA, CDR2 FQGNSA. The CDR3 is 15 amino acids. The CDR3 nucleotides read TGTGCCAGCAGCTTAGATACGAGCGGCTACAATGAGCAGTTCTTC. Translation: CASSLDTSGYNEQFF.

The chain combines TRBV28 with TRBJ2-7; no clear D. The V end lost 11 bases, the J end lost 4 bases, and 15 bases lay between the germline ends. CDR1 is MDHEN, CDR2 SYDVKM, per germline. The CDR3 consists of 12 residues. This chain's CDR3 is CAHSQARYEQYF. DNA of the CDR3: TGTGCCCATTCGCAGGCCCGGTACGAGCAGTACTTC.

This clone was seen a few times. The gene calls are TRBV7-2 and TRBJ2-7; 7 bases agree with TRBD1. The V and J ends lost 5 bases and 4 bases, in that order; junction bases with no gene match: 8. Germline V gene data show CDR1 as SGHTA and CDR2 as FQGNSA. This CDR3 region has 14 residues. The CDR3 DNA reads as TGTGCCAGCAGCCCTGGGACAGCTTTGTACGAGCAGTACTTC. Protein: CASSPGTALYEQYF.

This clone occurred many times. The V and J genes are TRBV7-2 and TRBJ2-5; no firm D call. Germline assignment: CDR1 SGHTA and CDR2 FQGNSA. This CDR3 is built from 8 residues. CDR3 in DNA: TGTCCCCAAGAGACCCAGTACTTC. Encoded protein: CPQETQYF.

The J gene is TRBJ2-4, the V gene TRBV11-2; 9 bases are a match to TRBD1. V shed 1 base, J shed 5 bases, and the junction held 6 bases outside the gene matches. Germline CDR1 is SGHAT and CDR2 is FQNNGV. This CDR3 contains 16 residues. For the CDR3, the DNA is TGTGCCAGCAGCTTAGGGCCGGGACAGGGACAAAACATTCAGTACTTC. Translation: CASSLGPGQGQNIQYF.

This clone was observed a few times. This rearrangement joins TRBV11-2 to TRBJ2-3; maybe TRBD2 (5 bases). The germline CDR1 and CDR2 sequences are SGHAT and FQNNGV. V was trimmed by 1 base and J by 0 bases, leaving 14 bases between them. The CDR3 is made up of 17 amino acids. The CDR3 DNA follows: TGTGCCAGCAGCTTAGCCGGACTTCACTCTAGCACAGATACGCAGTATTTT. Protein: CASSLAGLHSSTDTQYF.

The chain employs TRBV5-1 and TRBJ2-7; D is possibly TRBD2 (5 bases). V was clipped by 0 bases and J by 0 bases, with 10 bases between them. Per the germline V gene, CDR1 is SGHRS and CDR2 is YFSETQ. This CDR3 region has 15 residues. CDR3 sequence: CASSLAPGSSYEQYF. The DNA of the CDR3 is TGCGCCAGCAGCTTGGCCCCGGGGAGCTCCTACGAGCAGTACTTC.

This clone was seen more than once but under ten times. The chain combines TRBV6-1 with TRBJ1-1; no clear D gene. V was shortened by 6 bases and J by 1 base, with 15 bases between the two germline ends. Per the germline V gene, CDR1 is MNHNS and CDR2 is SASEGT. The CDR3 covers 15 residues. CDR3 coding DNA: TGTGCCAGCAGGGTGGGAGGTATGGGGAACACTGAAGCTTTCTTT. This codes for CASRVGGMGNTEAFF.

This clone was counted only a few times. CDR3 amino acids: CASSSPDRDQETQYF. CDR3 nucleotides: TGTGCCAGCAGTTCCCCGGACAGGGACCAAGAGACCCAGTACTTC. The gene calls are TRBV6-5 and TRBJ2-5, with 8 bases aligning to TRBD1. The germline V gene encodes CDR1 MNHEY and CDR2 SVGAGI. The CDR3 has 15 residues. Germline trimming cut 4 bases from V and 0 bases from J; bases unmatched to any gene: 4.

In this sample, this clone turned up a few times. The rearrangement joins TRBV7-8 to TRBJ1-1; D remains ambiguous. With 3 bases removed from V and 1 base from J, the gap between germline ends came to 6 bases. This CDR3 spans 13 amino acids. Germline CDR1 reads SGHVS; CDR2 reads FQNEAQ. CDR3 sequence: CASSFSSNTEAFF. For the CDR3, the DNA is TGTGCCAGCAGCTTTTCATCGAACACTGAAGCTTTCTTT.